Following are 9 T cell receptor beta chains from one sample sequenced in a study of Ad26.COV2.S vaccination and SARS-CoV-2 variants (dated by TCRdb to about 2021). According to the study, the label for this sample's treatment or condition signals: 19 received Ad26.COV2.S at low or high dose, single or two shots; 5 received placebo; per-sample allocation not given. Repertoires of vaccine and placebo recipients were sequenced from samples collected on day 63 after the first injection. The library was made by the immunoSEQ multiplex PCR assay. The immuneACCESS repertoire file appears here via TCRdb, limited to in-frame rearrangements. These files lack a portion of the clones; in checked studies, under half of the deficit traces to unresolved V genes, and the cause of the others is not known. The sample contains roughly 680,000 clones, 80% to 90% of them found a single time. Around 1.4% of the sample is taken by the ten largest.

The sample here was peripheral blood, taken in a trial of Ad26.COV2.S vaccine versus placebo. All receptors come from a person aged 18-65 years who received the Ad26.COV2.S COVID-19 vaccine or a placebo.

Concerning this clone: Different DNA sequences within this sample yield the same CDR3. The gene calls are TRBV27 and TRBJ1-2; D is undetermined. Germline lookup yields CDR1 MNHEY and CDR2 SMNVEV (reference sequence). V lost 2 bases and J 2 bases, leaving 6 bases between the germline ends. The CDR3 has 13 amino acids. CDR3 sequence reads: CASSLEGNYGYTF. The DNA of the CDR3 is TGTGCCAGCAGTTTAGAAGGAAACTATGGCTACACCTTC.

This clone was detected a few times. The chain combines TRBV7-8 with TRBJ1-2; no definite D call. CDR3 length: 13 amino acids. Germline V gene data show CDR1 as SGHVS and CDR2 as FQNEAQ. V shed 5 bases and J shed 1 base, with 8 bases lying between them. Written as DNA, the CDR3 is TGTGCCAGCAGCGTCGGGGTTAACTATGGCTACACCTTC. It codes for CASSVGVNYGYTF.

The V gene is TRBV6-4, the J gene TRBJ2-2; 10 bases are a match to TRBD1. The CDR3 is 15 amino acids. V lost 1 base to trimming and J lost 6 bases; unmatched junction nucleotides: 2. Per germline, CDR1 MRHNA and CDR2 SNTAGT. CDR3 sequence: CASSDFDRGPGELFF. For the CDR3, the DNA is TGTGCCAGCAGTGACTTTGACAGGGGGCCCGGGGAGCTGTTTTTT.

The chain has TRBV6-2 or TRBV6-3 and TRBJ1-3; unclear D gene. The V end was cut by 2 bases, the J end by 0 bases, with 14 bases between. Germline V gene data show CDR1 as MNHEY and CDR2 as SVGEGT. This CDR3 spans 17 amino acids. The CDR3 protein is CASSYSQEVFSGNTIYF. For the CDR3, the DNA is TGTGCCAGCAGTTACAGTCAGGAGGTCTTCTCTGGAAACACCATATATTTT.

J is TRBJ1-1 and V is TRBV6-5; D uncertain. The CDR3 has 16 amino acids. CDR1 is MNHEY and CDR2 is SVGAGI in the germline V gene. V was shortened by 2 bases and J by 4 bases, with 17 bases between the two germline ends. CDR3 sequence (DNA): TGTGCCAGCAGTTACGGGTACGGATGGTCGAGCACTGAAGCTTTCTTT. It encodes CASSYGYGWSSTEAFF.

DNA for the CDR3: TGTGCCAGCAGTTATTTAGAAGGCGGGGAGCTGTTTTTT. Translated: CASSYLEGGELFF. V gene TRBV6-6 combines with J gene TRBJ2-2; D unclear. The V end was cut by 3 bases, the J end by 7 bases, with 9 bases between. CDR1 and CDR2 from the germline V gene are MNHNY and SVGAGI (reference sequence). The length of the CDR3 is 13 residues.

The chain has TRBV25-1 and TRBJ2-2; tentative D call: TRBD1 (6 bases). Germline CDR1 and CDR2: MGHDK and SYGVNS. Trimming removed 8 bases at V and 5 bases at J, with 18 bases between. There are 15 residues in the CDR3. The CDR3 bases are TGTGCCAGCGCCCGGGCAGGGGATCGGACCGGGGAGCTGTTTTTT. This translates into CASARAGDRTGELFF.

This clone has a single count. The V call is TRBV6-6, the J call TRBJ2-2; TRBD2 aligns across 9 bases. This CDR3 has 16 residues. With 0 bases clipped from V and 6 bases from J, the junction kept 5 bases outside the gene matches. Looked up from germline, CDR1 is MNHNY and CDR2 is SVGAGI (reference sequence). The CDR3 sequence: CASSYSISGSPGELFF. For the CDR3, the DNA is TGTGCCAGCAGTTACTCGATTAGCGGGAGTCCCGGGGAGCTGTTTTTT.

This rearrangement joins TRBV10-3 to TRBJ2-3; D is uncertain. CDR3 length: 13 residues. Germline V gene lookup returns CDR1 ENHRY and CDR2 SYGVKD. Trimming stripped 6 bases from V and 0 bases from J, with 7 bases between. The CDR3 reads CAIRGASTDTQYF. The CDR3 nucleotides are TGTGCCATCAGGGGCGCTAGCACAGATACGCAGTATTTT.